The 5 T cell receptor beta chains presented below share a single source sample, sequenced in a study of blood T cell repertoires in COVID-19. Only in-frame clones appear in the TCRdb table, and some are missing; sequencing was by immunoSEQ multiplex PCR. Of 150,000 to 200,000 clones in the sample, 70% to 90% were seen once. Sequencing used PBMCs or T cells enriched from blood (not recorded which). Every receptor here comes from a woman aged 40-49 years in a cohort exposed to, infected with or recovered from COVID-19 (not recorded which).

The chain links TRBV2 to TRBJ2-5; D is unclear. CDR3 size: 13 residues. The V and J ends lost 8 bases and 2 bases respectively, with 12 bases between them. Germline V lookup: CDR1 SNHLY, CDR2 FYNNEI. The CDR3 loop is CASCVPRQETQYF. The CDR3 DNA reads as TGTGCCAGCTGCGTCCCCCGTCAAGAGACCCAGTACTTC.

The chain links TRBV29-1 to TRBJ1-2, with TRBD1 matching 9 bases. Germline V lookup: CDR1 SQVTM, CDR2 ANQGSEA. The CDR3 runs to 14 residues. V trimming: 5 bases; J trimming: 6 bases; junction bases outside the gene matches: 10. The DNA of the CDR3 is TGCAGCGTTCCGTGGACAGGGGAGACGAATGGCTACACCTTC. Its protein is CSVPWTGETNGYTF.

This clone was detected only a few times. The chain couples TRBV3-1 (or the pseudogene TRBV3-2) to TRBJ1-3; no firm D call. V gave up 1 base and J gave up 7 bases, with 5 bases separating them. This CDR3 spans 12 amino acids. CDR1 and CDR2 from the germline V gene are LGHDT and YNNKEL (reference sequence). DNA of the CDR3: TGTGCCAGCAGCCAAGTCCTGAACACCATATATTTT. Translating gives CASSQVLNTIYF.

This clone was picked up one time. The chain carries TRBV12-3 or TRBV12-4 and TRBJ1-1; D not resolved. Between the trimmed V and J ends, which lost 6 bases and 5 bases, there was a span of 10 bases. The CDR3 totals 12 residues. The CDR3 bases are TGTGCCAGCAGCCCGAGGGCAACTGAAGCTTTCTTT. Protein product: CASSPRATEAFF.

The chain joins TRBV11-2 to TRBJ1-3; D remains unclear. Germline loops: CDR1 SGHAT, CDR2 FQNNGV. CDR3 length: 18 amino acids. The V gene lost 0 bases and the J gene lost 2 bases, with 17 bases spanning the gap. The DNA for the CDR3 is TGTGCCAGCAGCTTAGAGGTTCGAAGAGCCCCCACTGGAAACACCATATATTTT. This codes for CASSLEVRRAPTGNTIYF. The entire variable domain, with the rest obtained from reference TRBV11-2 and TRBJ1-3, is as follows: EAGVAQSPRYKIIEKRQSVAFWCNPISGHATLYWYQQILGQGPKLLIQFQNNGVVDDSQLPKDRFSAERLKGVDSTLKIQPAKLEDSAVYLCASSLEVRRAPTGNTIYFGEGSWLTVV.